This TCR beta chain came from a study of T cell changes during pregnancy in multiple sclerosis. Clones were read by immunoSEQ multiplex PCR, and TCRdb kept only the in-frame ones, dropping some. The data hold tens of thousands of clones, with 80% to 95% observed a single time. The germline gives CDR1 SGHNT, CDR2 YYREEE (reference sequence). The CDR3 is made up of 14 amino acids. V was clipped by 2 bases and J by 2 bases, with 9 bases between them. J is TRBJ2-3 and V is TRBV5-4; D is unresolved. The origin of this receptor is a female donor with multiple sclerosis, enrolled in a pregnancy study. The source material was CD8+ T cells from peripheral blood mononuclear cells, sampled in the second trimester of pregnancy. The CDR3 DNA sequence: TGTGCCAGCAGCTTAGAGACTTCCACAGATACGCAGTATTTT. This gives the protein CASSLETSTDTQYF. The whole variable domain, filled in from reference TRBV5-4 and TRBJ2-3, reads ETGVTQSPTHLIKTRGQQVTLRCSSQSGHNTVSWYQQALGQGPQFIFQYYREEENGRGNFPPRFSGLQFPNYSSELNVNALELDDSALYLCASSLETSTDTQYFGPGTRLTVL.